The source of this TCR beta chain is a study of vaccination and CD4 T cells after COVID-19. There are a few counts of this clonotype. Its antigen is still unknown. Oncomine TCR Beta short-read sequencing was applied to DNA from cultured CD4+ T cells. Someone extracted genomic DNA from cultured CD4+ T cells. TCRdb analysed the PCR reads with MiXCR anew, one entry per CDR3 protein. The table has fewer than 15,000 distinct CDR3 sequences, roughly 41% seen once. Treatment specified: roughly 10-day PBMC culture with coronavirus spike peptide pools or control peptides (ViraFEST assay). Negative selection yielded CD4+ T cells from day-10 cultures. The TCR comes from a human donor who had recovered from COVID-19. The sample taken for sequencing was CD4+ T cells from blood, cultured in vitro.

The CDR3 spells CASSLGDYYGYTF. DNA for the CDR3: TGTGCCAGCAGCTTGGGGGACTACTATGGCTACACCTTC. The V call is TRBV5-8, the J call TRBJ1-2; D might be TRBD1 (5 bases). This CDR3 is built from 13 residues. The ends were cut back, 0 bases at V and 3 bases at J, with 6 bases in the middle. Germline V CDR1 and CDR2: SGHTS, YDEGEE. Full variable domain (missing parts from reference TRBV5-8 and TRBJ1-2): EAGVTQSPTHLIKTRGQQATLRCSPISGHTSVYWYQQALGLGLQFLLWYDEGEERNRGNFPPRFSGRQFPNYSSELNVNALELEDSALYLCASSLGDYYGYTFGSGTRLTVV.